Listed here are 21 T cell receptor beta chains from one sample, sequenced in a study of control samples from healthy donors and cancer patients (dated by TCRdb to the early 2020s). The protocol used for the library was the immunoSEQ multiplex PCR assay. The table was pulled from immuneACCESS by TCRdb, which kept in-frame rearrangements only. Such tables lose some clones; where checked, under half of the loss comes from unresolved V genes, and the rest has no known cause. The sample profile shows tens of thousands of clones; about 82% of them were found once. Nearly 5.5% of the sample lies in the top ten. The sample taken for sequencing was blood. These receptors were taken from a man aged 40-49 years in good health.

The J gene is TRBJ2-7, the V gene TRBV7-3; a possible D gene is TRBD1 (6 bases). The germline V gene has CDR1 SGHTA and CDR2 FQGTGA. This CDR3 spans 14 amino acids. Trimming took 4 bases from V and 6 from J, leaving 16 bases between them. Here the CDR3 DNA reads TGTGCCAGCAGCTCAACAGGGCGCCCCTCCGAGCAGTACTTC. Translated: CASSSTGRPSEQYF.

The V and J genes are TRBV7-9 and TRBJ2-1; no firm D call. Germline values: CDR1 SEHNR, CDR2 FQNEAQ (reference sequence). CDR3 size: 13 residues. V was trimmed by 2 bases and J by 5 bases, leaving 7 bases between them. As DNA, the CDR3 is TGTGCCAGCAGCTTACGGCGAGACAATGAGCAGTTCTTC. It yields the protein CASSLRRDNEQFF.

The chain carries TRBV19 and TRBJ2-7; 8 positions match TRBD1. The J segment lost 2 bases and the V segment lost 3 bases, leaving 3 bases of the junction unmatched. The CDR3 has 14 residues. Germline V gene data show CDR1 as LNHDA and CDR2 as SQIVND (reference sequence). The DNA of the CDR3 is TGTGCCAGTAGTATCGACAGGGGACCCTACGAGCAGTACTTC. This sequence encodes CASSIDRGPYEQYF.

The chain couples TRBV10-3 to TRBJ2-5; D is possibly TRBD2 (6 bases). Germline lookup yields CDR1 ENHRY and CDR2 SYGVKD. This CDR3 has 15 residues. Trimming cost V 6 bases and J 4 bases, with 18 bases left between them. The CDR3 nucleotides are TGTGCCATCAGGGGTTTCGCGGAGGGGATAGAGACCCAGTACTTC. Its protein is CAIRGFAEGIETQYF.

The CDR3 region is CASRTGIGDEAFF. CDR3 DNA: TGTGCCAGCCGAACAGGGATAGGGGATGAAGCTTTCTTT. The chain employs TRBV6-5 and TRBJ1-1, with D tentatively TRBD1 (6 bases). This CDR3 is 13 amino acids long. In germline, CDR1 is MNHEY, CDR2 SVGAGI. Deletions cut 8 bases from V and 7 bases from J, with 17 bases between.

The table lists this clone with a few counts. The chain is built from TRBV2 and TRBJ2-2; 7 bases agree with TRBD1. This CDR3 comprises 15 residues. V lost 8 bases and J lost 5; bases outside the gene matches: 11. Germline V gives CDR1 SNHLY, CDR2 FYNNEI. The CDR3 protein is CASRGRGRRTGELFF. For the CDR3, the DNA is TGTGCCAGCCGGGGAAGGGGGCGGAGAACCGGGGAGCTGTTTTTT.

This chain links TRBV24-1 with TRBJ2-7; D possibly corresponds to TRBD2 (6 bases). The ends were cut back, 7 bases at V and 4 bases at J, with 25 bases in the middle. There are 17 residues in the CDR3. Germline V gene sequence: CDR1 KGHDR, CDR2 SFDVKD. Here the CDR3 reads CATRDGRDLPHPYEQYF. The CDR3 DNA reads TGTGCCACCAGGGACGGGCGGGACCTTCCTCACCCTTACGAGCAGTACTTC.

The chain is built from TRBV27 and TRBJ2-7; 8 bases map to TRBD1. Trimming took 5 bases from V and 2 from J; bases not matched to a gene: 5. CDR1 and CDR2 from the germline V gene are MNHEY and SMNVEV (reference sequence). The CDR3 loop spans 14 amino acids. This CDR3 reads CASSQTGDTYEQYF. The CDR3 DNA is TGTGCCAGCAGTCAGACAGGGGACACCTACGAGCAGTACTTC.

This chain connects TRBV14 to TRBJ1-2; D is ambiguous. Germline lookup yields CDR1 SGHDN and CDR2 FVKESK. The CDR3 is 15 residues long. V gave up 0 bases and J gave up 2 bases, with 10 bases separating them. The CDR3 loop is CASSQDRQGNYGYTF. As DNA, the CDR3 is TGTGCCAGCAGCCAAGATAGGCAAGGGAACTATGGCTACACCTTC.

The V and J genes are TRBV30 and TRBJ1-3; TRBD1 is a possible D gene (6 bases). CDR3 length: 13 amino acids. Germline V gene lookup returns CDR1 GTSNPN and CDR2 SVGIG (reference sequence). Trimming cost V 5 bases and J 3 bases, with 11 bases left between them. CDR3 sequence reads: CAWVTGFGNTIYF. DNA for the CDR3: TGTGCCTGGGTAACAGGGTTTGGAAACACCATATATTTT.

V usage is TRBV10-3 and J usage is TRBJ2-1; D may be TRBD2 (5 bases). This CDR3 region has 12 residues. Per germline, CDR1 ENHRY and CDR2 SYGVKD. Trimming took 3 bases from V and 8 from J, leaving 8 bases between them. The CDR3 region is CAISDSRDEQFF. CDR3 DNA sequence: TGTGCCATCAGTGACTCGCGGGATGAGCAGTTCTTC.

The chain employs TRBV7-2 and TRBJ1-6, with D hard to call. Germline CDR1 and CDR2: SGHTA and FQGNSA. Deletions cut 5 bases from V and 3 bases from J, with 11 bases between. The CDR3 contains 15 residues. The CDR3 region is CASSQGPSYNSPLHF. The DNA of the CDR3 is TGTGCCAGCAGCCAAGGACCGAGCTATAATTCACCCCTCCACTTT.

The chain combines TRBV3-1 (or the pseudogene TRBV3-2) with TRBJ1-2; D gene unclear. The CDR3 is 12 residues long. V gave up 0 bases and J gave up 7 bases, with 6 bases separating them. Per germline, CDR1 LGHDT and CDR2 YNNKEL (reference sequence). The CDR3 DNA reads TGTGCCAGCAGCCAAGATGGCAGTGGCTACACCTTC. It yields the protein CASSQDGSGYTF.

The V and J genes are TRBV4-1 and TRBJ2-1; no definite D call. Trimming stripped 1 base from V and 8 bases from J, with 6 bases between. In germline, CDR1 is MGHRA, CDR2 YSYEKL. The CDR3 has 12 residues. CDR3 loop: CASSQVGDEQFF. CDR3 bases: TGCGCCAGCAGCCAAGTCGGCGATGAGCAGTTCTTC.

The CDR3 region is CASSPQWADNYGYTF. The CDR3 DNA is TGTGCCAGCAGCCCCCAATGGGCAGATAACTATGGCTACACCTTC. V and J are TRBV7-8 and TRBJ1-2; D ambiguous. The CDR3 is 15 residues long. Germline V gives CDR1 SGHVS, CDR2 FQNEAQ. The V gene lost 5 bases and the J gene lost 1 base, with 14 bases spanning the gap.

The rearrangement uses TRBV14 and TRBJ1-3; D not certain. V was clipped by 4 bases and J by 3 bases, with 10 bases between them. The germline V gene has CDR1 SGHDN and CDR2 FVKESK. The CDR3 extends over 14 amino acids. CDR3 coding DNA: TGTGCCAGCAGCCGGGGTTCTGATGGAAACACCATATATTTT. Translation gives CASSRGSDGNTIYF.

As DNA, the CDR3 is TGTGCCAGTAGTATCAATAGCGGGGTTAAGACCCAGTACTTC. Its protein is CASSINSGVKTQYF. The gene calls are TRBV19 and TRBJ2-5, with 8 bases fitting TRBD2. The CDR3 runs 14 residues. CDR1 and CDR2 (germline): LNHDA, SQIVND (reference sequence). The V gene end was trimmed by 3 bases and the J gene end by 6 bases; junction bases not matched to a gene: 6.

This chain joins TRBV5-5 and TRBJ2-3; tentative D call: TRBD1 (6 bases). V lost 5 bases, J lost 4 bases, and 17 bases lay in between. Germline-derived CDR1 and CDR2 are SGHKS and YYEKEE (reference sequence). This CDR3 comprises 15 residues. CDR3 region: CASRLQGGFADTQYF. The DNA for the CDR3 is TGTGCCAGCAGGTTACAGGGCGGGTTCGCAGATACGCAGTATTTT.

This rearrangement joins TRBV29-1 to TRBJ2-1, with TRBD2 identical over 10 bases. This CDR3 is built from 16 residues. CDR1 is SQVTM, CDR2 ANQGSEA, per germline. J lost 0 bases, V lost 3 bases, and 5 bases had no gene match. The CDR3 loop is CSVDSGRSYSYNEQFF. The CDR3 DNA is TGCAGCGTTGATAGCGGGAGGTCCTACTCCTACAATGAGCAGTTCTTC.

The chain is built from TRBV9 and TRBJ2-7; 7 positions agree with TRBD2. CDR1 and CDR2 from the germline V gene are SGDLS and YYNGEE. The ends lost 4 bases at V and 4 bases at J; junction bases unmatched: 11. The CDR3 loop spans 15 amino acids. The CDR3 bases are TGTGCCAGCAGCCCATCTTTAGCGGGTGCTTACGAGCAGTACTTC. Protein: CASSPSLAGAYEQYF.

The CDR3 DNA reads TGTGCCAGCAGCTTAGACGGGACAGGGGGTGTAAACTATGGCTACACCTTC. Translation gives CASSLDGTGGVNYGYTF. The chain joins TRBV7-2 to TRBJ1-2; 11 positions match TRBD1. The CDR3 extends over 17 amino acids. From germline, CDR1 is SGHTA and CDR2 FQGNSA. Losses at the gene ends were 1 base for V and 2 bases for J; bases not matched to a gene: 6.